This T cell receptor (beta chain) was observed in a study of PD-L1 blockade in urothelial cancer. Study information: Blood yielded a median of about 140,000 T cells per sample.

Time point in this sample: peripheral blood 6 weeks after treatment start. Locally advanced or metastatic urothelial carcinoma affected all patients. Between 1 and 8 samples, pretreatment and on-treatment, were given by each patient. This CDR3 has 15 amino acids. Germline CDR1 is GTSNPN and CDR2 is SVGIG (reference sequence). V lost 4 bases to trimming and J lost 1 base, with 13 bases between them. Generated by immunoSEQ multiplex PCR, the TCRdb table keeps only in-frame clones and is missing some. Among more than 30,000 clones listed, 80% to 90% were seen once. The clonotype comes from a man older than 75 with urothelial cancer. The V and J genes are TRBV30 and TRBJ2-2, with a weak D call TRBD1 (5 bases). The input for sequencing was PBMCs, taken around atezolizumab (anti-PD-L1) treatment. CDR3 coding DNA: TGTGCCTGGAACCCCAGGGAATTGAACACCGGGGAGCTGTTTTTT. Protein product: CAWNPRELNTGELFF.